Listed below are T cell receptor beta chains from one sample, sequenced in a study of OX40 agonist ivuxolimab in advanced cancers. Sequencing was performed with immunoSEQ multiplex PCR; in TCRdb, only in-frame clones are kept and a portion is missing. The sample holds about 55,000 clones, approximately 90% seen once. The material was CD4+ or CD8+ T cells sorted from blood, obtained in a trial of the OX40 agonist ivuxolimab. The receptor set was obtained from an adult with an advanced solid tumor such as melanoma, head and neck, liver or kidney cancer. CDR3s include the opening cysteine and the closing phenylalanine or tryptophan. D genes are given only for firm matches. Only part of the rows carry a size: once, few, many, or a class if the clone is expanded.

>TRBD2|-|TRBV7-3|TRBJ2-1
TGTGCCAGCAGCCCGTTGGGTAGCGGGAATGAGCAGTTCTTC
CASSPLGSGNEQFF
>-|-|TRBV27|TRBJ1-5
TGTGCCAGCAGTCCACACCTGACAGGAGGTTCGGATCAGCCCCAGCATTTT
CASSPHLTGGSDQPQHF
>TRBD1|-|TRBV27|TRBJ1-2
TGTGCCAGCAGTTGGGGACAGAACTATGGCTACACCTTC
CASSWGQNYGYTF
>TRBD2|-|TRBV10-3|TRBJ2-5
TGTGCCATCAGTGCAGGCCAAGCGGGGGAGACCCAGTACTTC
CAISAGQAGETQYF
>-|-|TRBV19|TRBJ1-2
TGTGCCAGTAGTGAAAGAGGGTACGAGGATGGCTACACCTTC
CASSERGYEDGYTF
>-|-|TRBV7-6|TRBJ1-2
TGTGCCAGCAGCCCGTTCCCCGGTGGGCAGTATGGCTACACCTTC
CASSPFPGGQYGYTF
>TRBD2|-|TRBV10-3|TRBJ2-7
TGTGCCATCACTGATAGCGGGGACGCCTACGAGCAGTACTTC
CAITDSGDAYEQYF
>-|-|TRBV19|TRBJ1-3
TGTGCCAGTAGTTTCGAGGGCGCGGGTGGAAACACCATATATTTT
CASSFEGAGGNTIYF
>-|-|TRBV5-6|TRBJ1-1
TGTGCCAGCAGCTTGGGGGGCGCGAATCCCGCTGAAGCTTTCTTT
CASSLGGANPAEAFF
>-|-|TRBV18|TRBJ2-6
TGTGCCAGCTCACCTCCTAGGGATCTGAGCGACTCTGGGGCCAACGTCCTGACTTTC
CASSPPRDLSDSGANVLTF
>-|once|TRBV13|TRBJ1-1
TGTGCCAGCAGCTTTCGGGGCGCCCCCGAAGCTTTCTTT
CASSFRGAPEAFF
>-|-|TRBV7-9|TRBJ1-2
TGTGCCAGCAGCTTAGAGACATTTTATGGCTACACCTTC
CASSLETFYGYTF
>-|-|TRBV4-2|TRBJ2-7
TGTGCCAGCAGCACGCAAGGTAGGCACGAGCAGTACTTC
CASSTQGRHEQYF
>-|-|TRBV27|TRBJ2-7
TGTGCCAGCAGCAGAGGAGCAGGGGAGGGTTACGAGCAGTACTTC
CASSRGAGEGYEQYF
>-|-|TRBV9|TRBJ2-5
TGTGCCAGCAGCGTAGATTTGGTGGGACGTTCTGAGGAGACCCAGTACTTC
CASSVDLVGRSEETQYF
>TRBD2|-|TRBV29-1|TRBJ2-1
TGCAGCGGAGGACTAGCGGGAGACTGGTACAATGAGCAGTTCTTC
CSGGLAGDWYNEQFF
>-|-|TRBV7-9|TRBJ1-5
TGTGCCAGCAGCTTAGGGGGCTGGAATCAGCCCCAGCATTTT
CASSLGGWNQPQHF
>-|-|TRBV28|TRBJ1-5
TGTGCCAGCAGGGTCCCGCCCAAGCCCCAGCATTTT
CASRVPPKPQHF
>TRBD1|-|TRBV7-8|TRBJ2-7
TGTGCCAGCAGCTTGGCCCCCCAGGGGGCGTATGACGAGCAGTACTTC
CASSLAPQGAYDEQYF
>TRBD2|-|TRBV30|TRBJ2-2
TGTGCCTGGAGTACAGGACTAGCAGGCCCCGGGGAGCTGTTTTTT
CAWSTGLAGPGELFF
>-|-|TRBV7-2|TRBJ1-2
TGTGCCAGCAGCCCAGCGGGGGGCTGGGGCTACACCTTC
CASSPAGGWGYTF
>-|once|TRBV11-2|TRBJ2-2
TGTGCCAGCAGCTTAGAACCAGTCCCAAATGGGGACACCGGGGAGCTGTTTTTT
CASSLEPVPNGDTGELFF
>TRBD2|few|TRBV6-6|TRBJ2-1
TGTGCCAGCAGTTACTCGGGACTAGCGGGAGGCAATGAGCAGTTCTTC
CASSYSGLAGGNEQFF
>-|-|TRBV6-6|TRBJ1-1
TGTGCCAGCAGTTCCAGAGGGCAGGAGGGGAAAGCTTTCTTT
CASSSRGQEGKAFF
>-|-|TRBV16|TRBJ1-2
TGTGCCAGCAGCCAATATGGAGGAATCTATGGCTACACCTTC
CASSQYGGIYGYTF
>-|-|TRBV2|TRBJ1-5
TGTGCCAGTAAACCGGGACAACTCAATCAGCCCCAGCATTTT
CASKPGQLNQPQHF
>-|-|TRBV6-1|TRBJ1-2
TGTGCCAGCAGTGAAGCCCCACCAAGGTCAGGTGGGCTGGTTGGCTACACCTTC
CASSEAPPRSGGLVGYTF
>-|-|TRBV5-6|TRBJ1-1
TGTGCCAGCAGCCCGAGGGGGGGGCCGGGATCCGAAGCTTTCTTT
CASSPRGGPGSEAFF
>TRBD1|-|TRBV6-6|TRBJ1-3
TGTGCCAGCAGTTACGACAGGGAGACTCCCGGCACCATATATTTT
CASSYDRETPGTIYF
>-|-|TRBV27|TRBJ1-1
TGTGCCAGCAGTTTTCCAGGACCGAAGGGTGAAGCTTTCTTT
CASSFPGPKGEAFF
>-|-|TRBV7-9|TRBJ1-3
TGTGCCAGCTCGGGACCGCTTAGCTCTGGAAACACCATATATTTT
CASSGPLSSGNTIYF
>-|-|TRBV6-5|TRBJ2-2
TGTGCCAGCAGTTTCTCGACAGACAACACCGGGGAGCTGTTTTTT
CASSFSTDNTGELFF
>TRBD2|-|TRBV6-6|TRBJ2-1
TGTGCCAGCAGTTACCTCAGCGGGGGCAATGAGCAGTTCTTC
CASSYLSGGNEQFF
>TRBD2|-|TRBV7-6|TRBJ2-3
TGTGCCAGCAGCTTAGCGGGAGCGGGAGCGACAGATACGCAGTATTTT
CASSLAGAGATDTQYF